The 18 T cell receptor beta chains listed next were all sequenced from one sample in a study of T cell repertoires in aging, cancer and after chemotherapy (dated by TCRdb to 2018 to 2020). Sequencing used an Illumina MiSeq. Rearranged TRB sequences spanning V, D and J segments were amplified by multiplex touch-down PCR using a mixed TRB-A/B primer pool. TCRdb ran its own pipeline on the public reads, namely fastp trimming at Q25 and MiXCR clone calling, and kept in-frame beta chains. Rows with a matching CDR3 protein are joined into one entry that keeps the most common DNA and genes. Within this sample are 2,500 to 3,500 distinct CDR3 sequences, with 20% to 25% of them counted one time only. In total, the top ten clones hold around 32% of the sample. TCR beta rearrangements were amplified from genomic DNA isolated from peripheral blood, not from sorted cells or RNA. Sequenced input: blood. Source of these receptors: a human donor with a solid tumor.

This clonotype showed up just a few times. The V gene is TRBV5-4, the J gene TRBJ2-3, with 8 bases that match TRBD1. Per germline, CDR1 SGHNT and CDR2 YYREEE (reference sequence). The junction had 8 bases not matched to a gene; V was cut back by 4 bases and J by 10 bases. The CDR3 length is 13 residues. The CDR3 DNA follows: TGTGCCAGCAGCAGACAGGGGTCAGGCCCGCAGTATTTT. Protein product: CASSRQGSGPQYF.

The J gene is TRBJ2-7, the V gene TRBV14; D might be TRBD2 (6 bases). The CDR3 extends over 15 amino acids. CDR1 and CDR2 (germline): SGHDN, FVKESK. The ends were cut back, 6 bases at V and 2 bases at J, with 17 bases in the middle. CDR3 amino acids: CASRDWLARPYEQYF. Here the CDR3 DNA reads TGTGCCAGCAGAGACTGGCTAGCGAGACCCTACGAGCAGTACTTC.

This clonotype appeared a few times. The CDR3 nucleotides read TGTGCCACCAGCAGAGAGCCTCCGGGACACAGCTACAATGAGCAGTTCTTC. Protein product: CATSREPPGHSYNEQFF. The rearrangement links TRBV15 to TRBJ2-1; possibly TRBD1 for D (6 bases). The germline V and J ends were trimmed by 0 bases and 3 bases, with 15 bases remaining between them. The V gene's germline CDR1 is LNHNV and CDR2 YYDKDF (reference sequence). The CDR3 is made up of 17 amino acids.

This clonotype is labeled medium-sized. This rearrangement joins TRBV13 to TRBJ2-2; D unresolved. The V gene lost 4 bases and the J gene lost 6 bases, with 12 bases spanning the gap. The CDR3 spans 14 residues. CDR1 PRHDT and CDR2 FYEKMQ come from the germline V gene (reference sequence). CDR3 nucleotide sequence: TGTGCCAGCAGCTCGGGCAGGCCGGCCGGGGAGCTGTTTTTT. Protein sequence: CASSSGRPAGELFF.

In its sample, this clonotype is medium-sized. In DNA, the CDR3 is TGTGCCAGCAGTTACTCACTGACTAGCGGGTACGAGCAGTACTTC. It is translated as CASSYSLTSGYEQYF. The chain has TRBV6-2 or TRBV6-3 and TRBJ2-7; 10 bases map to TRBD2. Germline loops: CDR1 MNHEY, CDR2 SVGEGT. With V trimmed by 0 bases and J by 4 bases, 3 bases remained unmatched. CDR3 length: 15 amino acids.

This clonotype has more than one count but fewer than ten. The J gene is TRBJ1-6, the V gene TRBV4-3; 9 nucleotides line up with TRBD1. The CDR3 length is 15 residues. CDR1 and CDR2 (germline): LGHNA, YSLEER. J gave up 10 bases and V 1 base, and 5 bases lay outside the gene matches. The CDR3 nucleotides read TGCGCCAGCAGCCAAGGGACAGGGGTCGGCTCACCCCTCCACTTT. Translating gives CASSQGTGVGSPLHF.

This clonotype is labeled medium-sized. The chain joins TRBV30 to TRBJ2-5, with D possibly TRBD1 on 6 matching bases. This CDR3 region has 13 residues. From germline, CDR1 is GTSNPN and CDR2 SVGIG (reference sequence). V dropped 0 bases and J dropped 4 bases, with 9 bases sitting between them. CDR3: CAWSVKGGETQYF. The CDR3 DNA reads TGTGCCTGGAGTGTGAAAGGGGGAGAGACCCAGTACTTC.

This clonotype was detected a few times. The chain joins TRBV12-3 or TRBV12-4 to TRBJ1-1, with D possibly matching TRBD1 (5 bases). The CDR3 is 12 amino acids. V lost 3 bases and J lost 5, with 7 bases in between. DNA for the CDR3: TGTGCCAGCAGTTTGACAGCGACTGAAGCTTTCTTT. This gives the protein CASSLTATEAFF.

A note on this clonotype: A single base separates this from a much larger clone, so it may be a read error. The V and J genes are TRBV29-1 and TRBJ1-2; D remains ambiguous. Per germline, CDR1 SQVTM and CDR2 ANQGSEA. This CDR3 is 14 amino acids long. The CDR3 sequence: CSLDSGRRNYGYTF. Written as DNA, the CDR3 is TGCAGCCTTGATTCGGGAAGGAGAAACTATGGCTACACCTTC.

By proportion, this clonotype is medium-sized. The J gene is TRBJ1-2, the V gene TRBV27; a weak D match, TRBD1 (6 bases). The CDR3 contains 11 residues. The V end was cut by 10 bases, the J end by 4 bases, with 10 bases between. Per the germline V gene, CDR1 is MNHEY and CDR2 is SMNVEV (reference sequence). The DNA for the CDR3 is TGTGCCACACAGGGTCCCTATGGCTACACCTTC. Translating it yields CATQGPYGYTF.

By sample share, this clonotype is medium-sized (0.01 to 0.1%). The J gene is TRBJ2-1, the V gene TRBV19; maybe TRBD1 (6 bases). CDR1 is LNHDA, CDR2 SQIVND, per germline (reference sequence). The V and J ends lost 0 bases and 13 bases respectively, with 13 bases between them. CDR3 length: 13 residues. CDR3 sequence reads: CASSIEGVDSQFF. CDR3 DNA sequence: TGTGCCAGTAGTATAGAGGGAGTGGACAGCCAGTTCTTC.

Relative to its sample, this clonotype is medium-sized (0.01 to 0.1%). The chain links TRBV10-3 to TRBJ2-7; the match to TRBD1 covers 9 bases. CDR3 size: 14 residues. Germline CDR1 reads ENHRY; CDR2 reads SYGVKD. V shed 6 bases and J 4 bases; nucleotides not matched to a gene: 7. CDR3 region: CAISGRTGDYEQYF. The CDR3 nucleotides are TGTGCCATCAGCGGTAGGACAGGGGATTACGAGCAGTACTTC.

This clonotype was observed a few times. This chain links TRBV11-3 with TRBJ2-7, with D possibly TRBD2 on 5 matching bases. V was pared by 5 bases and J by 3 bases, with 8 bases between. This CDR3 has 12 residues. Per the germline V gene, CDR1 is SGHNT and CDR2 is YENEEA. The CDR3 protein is CASSPGGYEQYF. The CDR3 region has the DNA TGTGCCAGCAGCCCCGGAGGCTACGAGCAGTACTTC.

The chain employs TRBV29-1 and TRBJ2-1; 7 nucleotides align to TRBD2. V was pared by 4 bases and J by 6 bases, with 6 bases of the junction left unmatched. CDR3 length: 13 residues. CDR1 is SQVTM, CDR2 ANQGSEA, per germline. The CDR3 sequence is CSVVLSGGNEQFF. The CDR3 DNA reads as TGCAGCGTTGTTCTATCGGGAGGCAATGAGCAGTTCTTC.

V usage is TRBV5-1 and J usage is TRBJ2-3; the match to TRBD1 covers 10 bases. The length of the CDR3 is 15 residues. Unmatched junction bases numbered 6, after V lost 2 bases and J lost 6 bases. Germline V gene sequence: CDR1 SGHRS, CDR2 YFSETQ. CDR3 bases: TGCGCCAGCAGCTTAGGGACAGGGGCCCGCGATACGCAGTATTTT. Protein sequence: CASSLGTGARDTQYF.

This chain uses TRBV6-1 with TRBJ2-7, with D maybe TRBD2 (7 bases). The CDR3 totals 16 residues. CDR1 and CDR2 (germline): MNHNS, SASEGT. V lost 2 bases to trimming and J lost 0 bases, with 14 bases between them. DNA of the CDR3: TGTGCCAGCAGTGAATTCGCGGGGGCCACCTCCTACGAGCAGTACTTC. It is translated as CASSEFAGATSYEQYF.

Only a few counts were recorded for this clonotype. As DNA, the CDR3 is TGCAGTGCTCCAACAACAGGGGTTCCCAAATACACAGATACGCAGTATTTT. Its translation: CSAPTTGVPKYTDTQYF. This sequence joins TRBV20-1 and TRBJ2-3; 7 nucleotides match TRBD1. CDR3 length equals 17 residues. Germline values: CDR1 DFQATT, CDR2 SNEGSKA (reference sequence). J gave up 2 bases and V 5 bases, and 16 bases lay outside the gene matches.

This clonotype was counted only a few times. CDR3 DNA sequence: TGTGCCAGCAGCCCCAACCCCGGGACAGGGGGCGAGCAGTACTTC. This sequence encodes CASSPNPGTGGEQYF. The J gene is TRBJ2-7, the V gene TRBV5-4; 11 nucleotides match TRBD1. From germline, CDR1 is SGHNT and CDR2 YYREEE (reference sequence). The CDR3 covers 15 residues. Germline trimming cut 4 bases from V and 6 bases from J; bases unmatched to any gene: 9.